Presented here are 20 T cell receptor beta chains from one specimen sequenced in a study of vaccination effects on CD4 cells after COVID-19. Their specific antigens are unknown. ViraFEST assay sequencing came after antigen-specific CD4+ T cells were expanded with viral peptide pools. Once cultured for around 11 days, the cells underwent separation to obtain CD4+ T cells. Two doses of either BNT162b2 or mRNA-1273 were given to each participant. Only in-frame clones appear in the TCRdb table, and some are missing; sequencing was by immunoSEQ multiplex PCR. The sample yields 25,000 to 30,000 clones, 60% to 75% seen once. Sequenced material: CD4+ T cells from PBMCs cultured with HCoV-OC43 spike peptides, taken after COVID-19 vaccination. Subset reported: HCoV-OC43 spike overlapping peptide pool stimulation. The receptors shown here come from a human donor who received a COVID-19 vaccine.

The gene calls are TRBV12-3 or TRBV12-4 and TRBJ1-2; D possibly corresponds to TRBD1 (6 bases). Trimming cost V 6 bases and J 7 bases, with 15 bases left between them. The CDR3 is made up of 13 amino acids. DNA for the CDR3: TGTGCCAGCAGACCTACGGGGGCGCCTGGCTACACCTTC. It encodes CASRPTGAPGYTF.

This clone was found a few times. The chain uses TRBV23-1 and TRBJ1-6, with D unresolved. TRBV23-1 is reported as an ORF; its role is uncertain. The CDR3 has 12 amino acids. The V and J ends lost 10 bases and 9 bases respectively, with 13 bases between them. CDR3 region: CATRTERSPLHF. The CDR3 nucleotides are TGCGCCACACGGACGGAACGTTCACCCCTCCACTTT.

This chain connects TRBV19 to TRBJ1-2; D is unclear. The CDR3 covers 14 residues. Trimming took off 3 bases at V and 8 bases at J, with 16 bases between the two ends. Germline V CDR1 and CDR2: LNHDA, SQIVND (reference sequence). Here the CDR3 reads CASSILGRQQGYTF. Written as DNA, the CDR3 is TGTGCCAGTAGTATTTTGGGCAGGCAACAGGGCTACACCTTC.

This clone has a handful of counts. The chain joins TRBV5-6 to TRBJ2-3, with 8 nucleotides matching TRBD1. Germline V CDR1 and CDR2: SGHDT, YYEEEE. V lost 5 bases to trimming and J lost 0 bases; unmatched junction nucleotides: 8. The CDR3 totals 16 residues. The CDR3 protein is CASSFAGGGSTDTQYF. The DNA of the CDR3 is TGTGCCAGCAGTTTCGCAGGGGGCGGTAGCACAGATACGCAGTATTTT.

The gene calls are TRBV5-1 and TRBJ1-2, with D tentatively TRBD1 (6 bases). The CDR3 consists of 13 residues. Germline V gene lookup returns CDR1 SGHRS and CDR2 YFSETQ. Trimming removed 0 bases at V and 7 bases at J, with 10 bases between. CDR3 residues: CASSLGQGSGYTF. CDR3 bases: TGCGCCAGCAGCTTGGGCCAGGGGAGTGGCTACACCTTC.

By sample share, this clone is medium-sized. The chain couples TRBV7-7 to TRBJ2-1; 12 bases fit TRBD2. Per germline, CDR1 SSHAT and CDR2 FNYEAQ (reference sequence). This CDR3 comprises 18 residues. V gave up 6 bases and J gave up 5 bases; unmatched junction bases: 14. This CDR3 reads CASSLLPSGGVRHNEQFF. The CDR3, as DNA: TGTGCCAGCAGTCTGTTGCCTAGCGGGGGGGTTAGACACAATGAGCAGTTCTTC.

The gene calls are TRBV4-2 and TRBJ1-4, with D possibly matching TRBD1 (6 bases). Between the trimmed V and J ends, which lost 2 bases and 4 bases, there was a span of 11 bases. CDR3 length: 15 amino acids. Germline loops: CDR1 LGHNA, CDR2 YNFKEQ. The CDR3, as DNA: TGTGCCAGCAGCCAAACGACAGGTGTTAATGAAAAACTGTTTTTT. The encoded protein is CASSQTTGVNEKLFF.

The rearrangement links TRBV24-1 to TRBJ1-2, with unresolved D. The CDR3 length is 12 residues. The germline V gene encodes CDR1 KGHDR and CDR2 SFDVKD. V shed 4 bases and J shed 2 bases, with 4 bases lying between them. The CDR3 sequence is CATSDNNYGYTF. CDR3 coding DNA: TGTGCCACCAGTGACAACAACTATGGCTACACCTTC.

This clone was picked up a small number of times. V and J are TRBV11-2 and TRBJ1-1, with D perhaps TRBD1 (5 bases). Germline V gene sequence: CDR1 SGHAT, CDR2 FQNNGV. V was shortened by 2 bases and J by 6 bases, with 16 bases between the two germline ends. This CDR3 region has 15 residues. The CDR3, as DNA: TGTGCCAGCAGCTTAAATATCGGGTTGGGGGCTGAAGCTTTCTTT. The encoded protein is CASSLNIGLGAEAFF.

This rearrangement joins TRBV4-1 to TRBJ2-1; 7 nucleotides agree with TRBD2. The germline V gene encodes CDR1 MGHRA and CDR2 YSYEKL. This CDR3 comprises 17 residues. V shed 11 bases and J 7 bases; nucleotides not matched to a gene: 23. The CDR3 bases are TGCGCCTCGGGCAAGCGGGACTACACGAGCGAAGGAAATGAGCAGTTCTTC. This gives the protein CASGKRDYTSEGNEQFF.

CDR3 residues: CASSLVGGGYNEQFF. In DNA, the CDR3 is TGTGCCAGCAGCTTAGTTGGGGGCGGTTACAATGAGCAGTTCTTC. The V gene is TRBV7-2, the J gene TRBJ2-1, with a tentative D call TRBD1 (6 bases). Trimming stripped 1 base from V and 4 bases from J, with 11 bases between. This CDR3 has 15 residues. Looked up from germline, CDR1 is SGHTA and CDR2 is FQGNSA.

This sequence joins TRBV2 and TRBJ1-1; maybe TRBD1 (6 bases). Trimming left V 7 bases short and J 3 bases short, with 12 bases between. The CDR3 has 13 residues. CDR1 and CDR2 (germline): SNHLY, FYNNEI. The CDR3 DNA follows: TGTGCCAGCACCCCGACAGGCTACACTGAAGCTTTCTTT. This sequence encodes CASTPTGYTEAFF.

The V call is TRBV6-5, the J call TRBJ1-6; D unclear. CDR3 length: 15 residues. Trimming left V 6 bases short and J 7 bases short, with 16 bases between. Germline values: CDR1 MNHEY, CDR2 SVGAGI. The CDR3 sequence: CASSSTQKVNSPLHF. The DNA of the CDR3 is TGTGCCAGCAGCTCAACACAGAAGGTGAATTCACCCCTCCACTTT.

The chain uses TRBV13 and TRBJ2-3, with 9 positions matching TRBD2. CDR3 length equals 18 residues. Germline V CDR1 and CDR2: PRHDT, FYEKMQ (reference sequence). The V segment lost 1 base and the J segment 3 bases; nucleotides outside the gene matches: 11. CDR3 DNA sequence: TGTGCCAGCAGCTTAGCCGGGACTAGCCAAATCAGGACAGATACGCAGTATTTT. Amino acid sequence: CASSLAGTSQIRTDTQYF.

This chain links TRBV5-5 with TRBJ2-1; D is unclear. V lost 0 bases to trimming and J lost 6 bases, with 4 bases between them. This CDR3 spans 12 amino acids. The germline gives CDR1 SGHKS, CDR2 YYEKEE (reference sequence). The CDR3 loop reads CASSLGVNEQFF. CDR3 in DNA: TGTGCCAGCAGCTTGGGCGTCAATGAGCAGTTCTTC.

The chain links TRBV19 to TRBJ1-4, with D unresolved. CDR3 size: 14 residues. V dropped 3 bases and J dropped 0 bases, with 5 bases sitting between them. Germline CDR1 is LNHDA and CDR2 is SQIVND (reference sequence). CDR3 nucleotides: TGTGCCAGTAGTATTTACCCAACTAATGAAAAACTGTTTTTT. This codes for CASSIYPTNEKLFF.

The chain links TRBV10-1 to TRBJ2-7; 7 nucleotides agree with TRBD2. Germline loops: CDR1 WNHNN, CDR2 SYGVQD (reference sequence). The CDR3 is 13 amino acids. J lost 3 bases, V lost 6 bases, and 5 bases had no gene match. The DNA for the CDR3 is TGCGCCAGCAGACCCGGCGGGAGCTACGAGCAGTACTTC. This encodes CASRPGGSYEQYF.

The V call is TRBV28, the J call TRBJ1-5; D is undetermined. The CDR3 runs to 17 residues. The V end lost 2 bases, the J end lost 1 base, and 15 bases lay between the germline ends. Germline values: CDR1 MDHEN, CDR2 SYDVKM. The CDR3 loop is CASSLAATQGSNQPQHF. Here the CDR3 DNA reads TGTGCCAGCAGTTTAGCGGCGACACAAGGAAGCAATCAGCCCCAGCATTTT.

V gene TRBV19 combines with J gene TRBJ1-3, with D maybe TRBD1 (5 bases). The V gene's germline CDR1 is LNHDA and CDR2 SQIVND (reference sequence). V was pared by 7 bases and J by 1 base, with 20 bases between. The length of the CDR3 is 17 residues. CDR3 residues: CASKSWAGMASGNTIYF. The CDR3, as DNA: TGTGCCAGTAAGAGTTGGGCAGGGATGGCTTCTGGAAACACCATATATTTT.

The chain links TRBV7-2 to TRBJ2-3; perhaps TRBD2 as D (6 bases). CDR3 length equals 13 residues. Germline CDR1 is SGHTA and CDR2 is FQGNSA. The V end lost 6 bases, the J end lost 7 bases, and 14 bases lay between the germline ends. CDR3 DNA sequence: TGTGCCAGCAGGCTCGGGGGTGTGCATACGCAGTATTTT. The encoded protein is CASRLGGVHTQYF.